The 10 T cell receptor beta chains reported below all come from one sample, sequenced in a study of cytomegalovirus exposure and HLA in healthy donors. The PCR made use of 60 Vbeta and 13 Jbeta primers. Repertoires were generated with immunoSEQ multiplex PCR, while TCRdb's copy carries only in-frame clones and drops some. The profile covers some 150,000 clones, with approximately 82% appearing a single time and less than 2% taken by the ten largest. The sample taken for sequencing was PBMCs. Every receptor here comes from a man aged 40-55 years in good health and CMV-seronegative.

The rearrangement uses TRBV28 and TRBJ2-5; a weak D match, TRBD1 (5 bases). This CDR3 has 14 amino acids. In germline, CDR1 is MDHEN, CDR2 SYDVKM. The V end lost 7 bases, the J end lost 0 bases, and 12 bases lay between the germline ends. The CDR3 reads CASMGDSYQETQYF. The CDR3 nucleotides read TGTGCCAGCATGGGTGACAGTTACCAAGAGACCCAGTACTTC.

The rearrangement uses TRBV30 and TRBJ2-2, with a tentative D call TRBD2 (5 bases). V was pared by 4 bases and J by 2 bases, with 14 bases between. This CDR3 spans 15 amino acids. Germline CDR1 and CDR2: GTSNPN and SVGIG (reference sequence). The CDR3 spells CAWKKRILNTGELFF. DNA for the CDR3: TGTGCCTGGAAGAAGCGGATACTTAACACCGGGGAGCTGTTTTTT. Full variable domain (rest looked up from reference TRBV30 and TRBJ2-2): SQTIHQWPATLVQPVGSPLSLECTVEGTSNPNLYWYRQAAGRGLQLLFYSVGIGQISSEVPQNLSASRPQDRQFILSSKKLLLSDSGFYLCAWKKRILNTGELFFGEGSRLTVL.

The rearrangement uses TRBV18 and TRBJ1-5; 11 bases are shared with TRBD1. The CDR3 length is 18 residues. The V gene end was trimmed by 3 bases and the J gene end by 5 bases; junction bases not matched to a gene: 12. Germline CDR1 reads KGHSH; CDR2 reads LQKENI. CDR3 nucleotide sequence: TGTGCCAGCTCACCTTCTCCGGGACAGGGGGAACCCTATCAGCCCCAGCATTTT. This encodes CASSPSPGQGEPYQPQHF.

Notes on this clone: The germline gene is not matched at one end of the junction; a read error may be the cause. The sample has other DNA sequences that encode this CDR3 too. The V call is TRBV29-1, the J call TRBJ2-2; tentatively, D is TRBD1 or TRBD2 (5 bases each). CDR3 length: 14 residues. Germline loops: CDR1 SQVTM, CDR2 ANQGSEA. The CDR3 sequence: CSVEEQANTGELFF. CDR3 nucleotide sequence: TGTAGCGTTGAGGAACAGGCGAACACCGGGGAGCTGTTTTTT.

This chain uses TRBV27 with TRBJ1-5, with 8 bases that match TRBD1. In germline, CDR1 is MNHEY, CDR2 SMNVEV (reference sequence). The length of the CDR3 is 13 residues. The V gene end was trimmed by 6 bases and the J gene end by 7 bases; junction bases not matched to a gene: 5. CDR3 residues: CASRLTGEQPQHF. DNA for the CDR3: TGTGCCAGCAGGCTGACAGGGGAACAGCCCCAGCATTTT.

The J gene is TRBJ1-4, the V gene TRBV15; D call uncertain. With 1 base removed from V and 2 bases from J, the gap between germline ends came to 8 bases. The germline gives CDR1 LNHNV, CDR2 YYDKDF (reference sequence). The CDR3 is 15 residues long. CDR3 sequence reads: CATSRVGGTNEKLFF. The CDR3 nucleotides read TGTGCCACCAGCAGAGTAGGAGGGACTAATGAAAAACTGTTTTTT.

J is TRBJ2-7 and V is TRBV5-5; D is ambiguous. The CDR3 is 14 amino acids. V was pared by 4 bases and J by 1 base, with 12 bases between. Germline lookup yields CDR1 SGHKS and CDR2 YYEKEE (reference sequence). The CDR3 DNA reads as TGTGCCAGCAGCCACTATGAACCTTCCTACGAGCAGTACTTC. As protein: CASSHYEPSYEQYF.

The rearrangement uses TRBV9 and TRBJ1-5, with 10 bases matching TRBD1. The length of the CDR3 is 14 residues. Germline V gene sequence: CDR1 SGDLS, CDR2 YYNGEE. Trimming at V came to 7 bases and at J to 0 bases, leaving 1 base not matched to a gene. CDR3 amino acids: CASGTGDSNQPQHF. CDR3 coding DNA: TGTGCCAGCGGGACAGGGGATAGCAATCAGCCCCAGCATTTT.

This clone was observed once. The rearrangement joins TRBV14 to TRBJ2-1, with no clear D. Trimming removed 1 base from V and 7 bases from J, with 11 bases in between. CDR3 size: 14 residues. CDR1 and CDR2 from the germline V gene are SGHDN and FVKESK. CDR3 sequence (DNA): TGTGCCAGCAGCCAAGGGCAGGCCCAAAATGAGCAGTTCTTC. Protein: CASSQGQAQNEQFF.

The chain combines TRBV5-1 with TRBJ2-5, with 9 positions matching TRBD1. J gave up 4 bases and V 3 bases, and 7 bases lay outside the gene matches. Per germline, CDR1 SGHRS and CDR2 YFSETQ. The CDR3 sequence is 15 residues long. CDR3 bases: TGCGCCAGCAGCTGGGGGACAGGGTCAGGAGAGACCCAGTACTTC. Translating it yields CASSWGTGSGETQYF.